This T cell receptor (beta chain) was identified in a study of blood T cell repertoires in COVID-19. Per the germline V gene, CDR1 is SGHRS and CDR2 is YFSETQ. This CDR3 is 13 amino acids long. The ends were cut back, 3 bases at V and 6 bases at J, with 12 bases in the middle. Produced via immunoSEQ multiplex PCR; TCRdb's table is partial and in-frame only. The table lists tens of thousands of clones, 90% to 95% of them singletons. The V call is TRBV5-1, the J call TRBJ1-2, with D unresolved. This sequence was found in a human donor in a cohort sampled during active COVID-19. The sequenced sample was peripheral blood. The DNA for the CDR3 is TGCGCCAGCAGCTCGGGGAACCGGAATGGCTACACCTTC. Translation gives CASSSGNRNGYTF. Using reference TRBV5-1 and TRBJ1-2 for the parts outside the CDR3, the full variable domain is KAGVTQTPRYLIKTRGQQVTLSCSPISGHRSVSWYQQTPGQGLQFLFEYFSETQRNKGNFPGRFSGRQFSNSRSEMNVSTLELGDSALYLCASSSGNRNGYTFGSGTRLTVV.